One and the same sample provided the 6 T cell receptor beta chains below, sequenced in a study of shared clonotypes between healthy human individuals. The repertoire was sequenced with immunoSEQ multiplex PCR; TCRdb's copy has only in-frame clones and lacks some. Of around 980,000 clones in the sample, 75% to 85% are singletons; the top ten hold roughly 0.61%. The sample taken for sequencing was memory CD4+ T cells from PBMCs. Regarding subset: CD45RA-negative fraction. All receptors come from a man between 18 and 35 years old in good health. Some clones in this sample may be carry-over from other donors' samples.

The rearrangement uses TRBV28 and TRBJ1-5; D might be TRBD1 (6 bases). The CDR3 totals 14 residues. CDR1 and CDR2 (germline): MDHEN, SYDVKM. V was clipped by 6 bases and J by 6 bases, with 15 bases between them. The CDR3 bases are TGTGCCAGCAGGAATACAGGGCTGGGTCAGCCCCAGCATTTT. The encoded protein is CASRNTGLGQPQHF.

This chain joins TRBV5-5 and TRBJ2-7; D is uncertain. V gave up 0 bases and J gave up 3 bases, with 7 bases separating them. The CDR3 consists of 13 residues. The germline V gene encodes CDR1 SGHKS and CDR2 YYEKEE (reference sequence). CDR3 amino acids: CASSLESFYEQYF. The CDR3 nucleotides are TGTGCCAGCAGCTTGGAGTCGTTCTACGAGCAGTACTTC.

The rearrangement uses TRBV12-5 and TRBJ2-2; 9 bases line up with TRBD2. This CDR3 has 19 residues. The germline V gene has CDR1 LGHNT and CDR2 FRNRAP. V was pared by 0 bases and J by 4 bases, with 12 bases of the junction left unmatched. DNA of the CDR3: TGTGCTAGTGGTTTGGTAACGGGTAGCGGGAGATATGGCACCGGGGAGCTGTTTTTT. This encodes CASGLVTGSGRYGTGELFF.

This clone was picked up a small number of times. V is TRBV28 and J is TRBJ1-2; 7 bases map to TRBD1. Germline V CDR1 and CDR2: MDHEN, SYDVKM. This CDR3 comprises 15 residues. After removal of 6 bases from V and 2 bases from J, the junction contained 9 bases not matched to a gene. For the CDR3, the DNA is TGTGCCAGCAGCTCCGGGGGACAGATGAACTATGGCTACACCTTC. It codes for CASSSGGQMNYGYTF.

This chain uses TRBV10-3 with TRBJ2-1; 7 bases are a match to TRBD2. The ends lost 5 bases at V and 7 bases at J; junction bases unmatched: 14. From germline, CDR1 is ENHRY and CDR2 SYGVKD. CDR3 size: 16 residues. The CDR3: CAISRTGGSSPNEQFF. CDR3 DNA: TGTGCCATCAGTAGGACGGGAGGATCGTCCCCTAATGAGCAGTTCTTC.

The V gene is TRBV5-1, the J gene TRBJ2-2, with D possibly being TRBD1 (5 bases). The CDR3 is 16 residues long. Germline CDR1 is SGHRS and CDR2 is YFSETQ. V was shortened by 1 base and J by 1 base, with 11 bases between the two germline ends. CDR3 nucleotides: TGCGCCAGCAGCTTGATCCAGGGAAGGAACACCGGGGAGCTGTTTTTT. Its translation: CASSLIQGRNTGELFF. The variable domain in full, with the rest retrieved from reference TRBV5-1 and TRBJ2-2, is KAGVTQTPRYLIKTRGQQVTLSCSPISGHRSVSWYQQTPGQGLQFLFEYFSETQRNKGNFPGRFSGRQFSNSRSEMNVSTLELGDSALYLCASSLIQGRNTGELFFGEGSRLTVL.